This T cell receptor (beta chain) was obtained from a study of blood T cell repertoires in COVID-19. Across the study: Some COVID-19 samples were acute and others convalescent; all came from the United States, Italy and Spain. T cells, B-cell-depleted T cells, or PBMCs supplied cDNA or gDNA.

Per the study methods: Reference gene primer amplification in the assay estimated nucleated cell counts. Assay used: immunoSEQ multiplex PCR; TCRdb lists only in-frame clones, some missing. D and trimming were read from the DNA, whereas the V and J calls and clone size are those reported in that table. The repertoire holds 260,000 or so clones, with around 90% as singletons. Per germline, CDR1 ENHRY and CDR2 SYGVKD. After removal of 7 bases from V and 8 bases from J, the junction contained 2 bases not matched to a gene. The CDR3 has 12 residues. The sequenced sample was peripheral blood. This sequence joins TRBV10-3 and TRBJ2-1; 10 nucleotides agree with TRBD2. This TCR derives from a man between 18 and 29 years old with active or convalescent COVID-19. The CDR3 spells CAIKSGGDEQFF. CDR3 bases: TGTGCCATCAAAAGCGGGGGGGATGAGCAGTTCTTC.